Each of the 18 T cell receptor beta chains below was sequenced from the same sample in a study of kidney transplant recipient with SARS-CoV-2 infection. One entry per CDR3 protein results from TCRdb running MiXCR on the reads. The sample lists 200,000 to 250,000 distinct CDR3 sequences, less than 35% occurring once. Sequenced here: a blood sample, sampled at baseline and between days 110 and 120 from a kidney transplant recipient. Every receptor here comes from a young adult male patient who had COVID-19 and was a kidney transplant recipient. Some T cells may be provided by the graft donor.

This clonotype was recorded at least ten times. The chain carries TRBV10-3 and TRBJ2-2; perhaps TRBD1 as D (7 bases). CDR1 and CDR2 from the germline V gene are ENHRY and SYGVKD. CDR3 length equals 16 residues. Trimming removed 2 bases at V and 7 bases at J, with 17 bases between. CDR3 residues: CAISETYQGEDGELFF. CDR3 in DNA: TGTGCCATCAGTGAGACGTATCAGGGGGAGGACGGGGAGCTGTTTTTT.

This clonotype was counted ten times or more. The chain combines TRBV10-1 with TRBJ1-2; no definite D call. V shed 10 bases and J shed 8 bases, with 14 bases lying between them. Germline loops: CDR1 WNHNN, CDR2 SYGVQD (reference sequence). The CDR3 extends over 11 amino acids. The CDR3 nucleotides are TGCGCCATGGTCCGGGATAAAGGCTACACCTTC. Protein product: CAMVRDKGYTF.

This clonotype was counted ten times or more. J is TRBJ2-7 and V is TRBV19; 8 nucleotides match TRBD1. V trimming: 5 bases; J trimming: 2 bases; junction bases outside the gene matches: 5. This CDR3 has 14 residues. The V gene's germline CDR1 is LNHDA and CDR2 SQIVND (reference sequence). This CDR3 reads CASSGGQVTYEQYF. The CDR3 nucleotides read TGTGCCAGTAGTGGGGGACAGGTTACCTACGAGCAGTACTTC. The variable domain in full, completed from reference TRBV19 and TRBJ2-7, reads DGGITQSPKYLFRKEGQNVTLSCEQNLNHDAMYWYRQDPGQGLRLIYYSQIVNDFQKGDIAEGYSVSREKKESFPLTVTSAQKNPTAFYLCASSGGQVTYEQYFGPGTRLTVT.

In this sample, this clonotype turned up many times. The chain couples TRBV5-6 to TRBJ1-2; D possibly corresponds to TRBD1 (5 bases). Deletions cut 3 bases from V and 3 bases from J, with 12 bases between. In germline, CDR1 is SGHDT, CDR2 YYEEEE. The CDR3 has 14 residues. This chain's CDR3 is CASSYPGTHYGYTF. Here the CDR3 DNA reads TGTGCCAGCAGCTACCCGGGGACCCACTATGGCTACACCTTC.

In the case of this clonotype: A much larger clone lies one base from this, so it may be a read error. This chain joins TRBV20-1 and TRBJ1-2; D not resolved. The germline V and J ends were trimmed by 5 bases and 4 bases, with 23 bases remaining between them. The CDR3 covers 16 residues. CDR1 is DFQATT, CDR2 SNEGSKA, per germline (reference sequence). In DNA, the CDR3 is TGCAGTGCTTGTGACCTGCTGTTTCGAAGGACCTATGGCTACACCTTC. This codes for CSACDLLFRRTYGYTF.

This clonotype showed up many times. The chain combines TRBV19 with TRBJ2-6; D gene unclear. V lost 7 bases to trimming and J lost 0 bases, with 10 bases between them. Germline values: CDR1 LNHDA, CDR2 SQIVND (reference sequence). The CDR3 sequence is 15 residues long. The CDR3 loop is CASTVRTSGANVLTF. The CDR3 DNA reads TGTGCCAGTACGGTACGGACCTCTGGGGCCAACGTCCTGACTTTC.

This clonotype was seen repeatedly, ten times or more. The DNA of the CDR3 is TGTGCCAGTAGTATAAGCAGGGGACGGTCCTACGAGCAGTACTTC. Its translation is CASSISRGRSYEQYF. V gene TRBV19 combines with J gene TRBJ2-7; D is possibly TRBD1 (6 bases). The CDR3 extends over 15 amino acids. Germline-derived CDR1 and CDR2 are LNHDA and SQIVND (reference sequence). The V and J ends lost 2 bases and 1 base respectively, with 12 bases between them.

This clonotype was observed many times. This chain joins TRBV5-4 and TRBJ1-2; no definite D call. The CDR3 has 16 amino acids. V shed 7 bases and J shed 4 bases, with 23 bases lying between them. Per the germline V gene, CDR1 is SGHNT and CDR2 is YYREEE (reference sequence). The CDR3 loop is CASWLSVPGKTYGYTF. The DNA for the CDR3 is TGTGCCAGCTGGTTAAGCGTACCAGGAAAGACCTATGGCTACACCTTC.

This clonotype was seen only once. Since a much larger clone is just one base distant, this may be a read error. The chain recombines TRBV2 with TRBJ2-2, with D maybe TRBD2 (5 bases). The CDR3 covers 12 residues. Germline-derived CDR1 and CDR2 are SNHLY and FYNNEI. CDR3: CASRDYTGEPFF. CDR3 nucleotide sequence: TGTGCCAGCAGGGATTACACCGGGGAGCCGTTTTTT.

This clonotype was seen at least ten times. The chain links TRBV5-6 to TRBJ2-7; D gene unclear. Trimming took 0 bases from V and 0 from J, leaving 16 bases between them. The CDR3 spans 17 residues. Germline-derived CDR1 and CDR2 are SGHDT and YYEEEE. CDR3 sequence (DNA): TGTGCCAGCAGCTTGGCCCTAACGGGCTTTAGCTCCTACGAGCAGTACTTC. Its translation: CASSLALTGFSSYEQYF.

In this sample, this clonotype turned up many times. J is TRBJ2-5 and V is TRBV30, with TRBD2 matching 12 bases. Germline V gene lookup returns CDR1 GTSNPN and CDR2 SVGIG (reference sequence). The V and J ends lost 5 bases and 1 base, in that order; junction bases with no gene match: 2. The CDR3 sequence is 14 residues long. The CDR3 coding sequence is TGTGCCTGGTCTAGCGGGGGGGGCCAAGAGACCCAGTACTTC. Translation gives CAWSSGGGQETQYF.

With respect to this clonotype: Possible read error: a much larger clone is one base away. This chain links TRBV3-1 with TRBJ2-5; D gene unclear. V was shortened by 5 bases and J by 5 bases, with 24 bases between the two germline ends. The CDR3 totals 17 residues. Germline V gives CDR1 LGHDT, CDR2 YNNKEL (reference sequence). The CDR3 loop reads CASSSNHPIPFSETQYF. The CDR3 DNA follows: TGTGCCAGCAGCAGCAATCATCCCATTCCTTTCTCTGAGACCCAGTACTTC.

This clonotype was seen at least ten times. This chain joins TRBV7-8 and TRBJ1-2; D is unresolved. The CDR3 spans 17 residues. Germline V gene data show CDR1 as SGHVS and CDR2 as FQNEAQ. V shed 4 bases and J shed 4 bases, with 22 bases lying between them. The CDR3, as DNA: TGTGCCAGCAGCTCGATGCTGTTTACCCGAAAGACCTATGGCTACACCTTC. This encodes CASSSMLFTRKTYGYTF.

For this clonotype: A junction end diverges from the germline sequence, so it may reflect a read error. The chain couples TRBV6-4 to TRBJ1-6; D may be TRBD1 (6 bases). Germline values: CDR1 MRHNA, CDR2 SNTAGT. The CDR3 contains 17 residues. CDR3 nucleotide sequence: TGTGCCGGCAGTGACTACGGGGACACTAGGACTAATTCACCCCTCCACTTT. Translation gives CAGSDYGDTRTNSPLHF.

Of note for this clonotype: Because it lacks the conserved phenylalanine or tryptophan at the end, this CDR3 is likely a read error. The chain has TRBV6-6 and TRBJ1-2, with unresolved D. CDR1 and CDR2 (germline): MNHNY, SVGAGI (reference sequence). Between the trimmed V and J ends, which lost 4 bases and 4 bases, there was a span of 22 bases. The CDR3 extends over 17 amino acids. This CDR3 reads CASSSVGGGRKTYGYTI. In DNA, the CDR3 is TGTGCCAGCAGTTCTGTGGGAGGTGGGAGAAAGACCTATGGCTACACCATC.

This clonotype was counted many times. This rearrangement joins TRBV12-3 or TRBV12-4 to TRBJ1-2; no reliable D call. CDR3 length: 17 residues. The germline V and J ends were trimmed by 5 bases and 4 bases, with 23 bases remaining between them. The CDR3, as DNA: TGTGCCAGCAGTAGCAGCGTCAGCTTCCGAAAGACCTATGGCTACACCTTC. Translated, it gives CASSSSVSFRKTYGYTF.

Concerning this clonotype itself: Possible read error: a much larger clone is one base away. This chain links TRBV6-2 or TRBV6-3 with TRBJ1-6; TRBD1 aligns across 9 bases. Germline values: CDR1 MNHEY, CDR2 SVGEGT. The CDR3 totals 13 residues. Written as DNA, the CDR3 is TGTGCCGGCAGGGACAGGGCCGATTCACCCCTCCACTTT. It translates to CAGRDRADSPLHF.

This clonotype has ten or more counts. The CDR3 DNA is TGTGCCAGCAGTGGGGGCGGGGCCACAGATACGCAGTATTTT. Its protein product is CASSGGGATDTQYF. This chain links TRBV6-5 with TRBJ2-3; D possibly matches TRBD1 or TRBD2 (6 bases each). Trimming took off 5 bases at V and 2 bases at J, with 11 bases between the two ends. The CDR3 spans 14 residues. Germline V gene lookup returns CDR1 MNHEY and CDR2 SVGAGI.